Listed below are T cell receptor beta chains from one sample, sequenced in a study of T cell responses to AZD1222 COVID-19 vaccine. Assay used: immunoSEQ multiplex PCR; TCRdb lists only in-frame clones, some missing. The table includes 150,000 or so clones, approximately 91% detected once. The material sequenced was peripheral blood, taken on day 0 of AZD1222 vaccination. The source is an adult in good health. Both conserved end residues are part of each CDR3. D genes are given only for firm matches. Some rows have no size entry. The others give once, few or many, or a class for an expanded clone.

J,length,D,V,size,CDR3,DNA
TRBJ1-2,13,NA,TRBV14,NA,CASRQLGTSGYTF,TGTGCCAGCAGGCAACTGGGAACCAGCGGCTACACCTTC
TRBJ2-2,13,NA,TRBV7-9,NA,CASSLGGSGELFF,TGTGCCAGCAGCTTAGGAGGGTCCGGGGAGCTGTTTTTT
TRBJ1-1,13,NA,TRBV19,NA,CASIGKGSTEAFF,TGTGCCAGTATAGGGAAAGGGTCCACTGAAGCTTTCTTT
TRBJ2-3,18,NA,TRBV5-1,NA,CASSLVLAGAFLRDTQYF,TGCGCCAGCAGCTTGGTTTTGGCGGGGGCTTTTCTGAGGGATACGCAGTATTTT
TRBJ1-1,14,NA,TRBV7-2,NA,CASSLVWVGTEAFF,TGTGCCAGCAGCTTAGTTTGGGTAGGGACTGAAGCTTTCTTT
TRBJ2-7,13,NA,TRBV5-5,NA,CASSLKDLYEQYF,TGTGCCAGCAGCCTTAAAGACCTCTACGAGCAGTACTTC
TRBJ1-1,15,TRBD1,TRBV7-9,few,CASSLAQGVNTEAFF,TGTGCCAGCAGCCTTGCCCAGGGGGTGAACACTGAAGCTTTCTTT
TRBJ1-2,15,NA,TRBV6-1,NA,CASSEAAGMAYGYTF,TGTGCCAGCAGTGAAGCGGCAGGGATGGCTTATGGCTACACCTTC
TRBJ1-3,18,NA,TRBV5-8,NA,CASSLPGTPNSSGNTIYF,TGTGCCAGCAGCTTACCCGGGACACCCAATAGCTCTGGAAACACCATATATTTT
TRBJ2-1,19,TRBD2,TRBV6-2/TRBV6-3,NA,CASSYLRGGSSGSGDEQFF,TGTGCCAGCAGTTACCTCCGGGGTGGTTCCAGCGGGAGTGGGGATGAGCAGTTCTTC
TRBJ2-5,14,NA,TRBV11-2,NA,CASSLVFSGETQYF,TGTGCCAGCAGCTTAGTTTTTAGCGGAGAGACCCAGTACTTC
TRBJ1-2,17,TRBD1,TRBV28,NA,CASSLVGQGAPGGGYTF,TGTGCCAGCAGTTTAGTAGGCCAGGGGGCGCCCGGTGGTGGCTACACCTTC
TRBJ1-2,14,NA,TRBV6-5,NA,CASRGEGRYYGYTF,TGTGCCAGCAGGGGAGAGGGCAGGTACTATGGCTACACCTTC
TRBJ1-5,16,TRBD1,TRBV6-6,NA,CASSPGQGEGNQPQHF,TGTGCCAGCAGTCCCGGACAGGGGGAAGGCAATCAGCCCCAGCATTTT
TRBJ2-7,15,TRBD1,TRBV29-1,few,CSARGGTGGSSEQYF,TGCAGCGCCAGAGGCGGGACAGGGGGCTCGAGTGAGCAGTACTTC
TRBJ2-1,15,NA,TRBV19,NA,CASSRGGVLRPEQFF,TGTGCCAGTAGTAGAGGCGGAGTTTTGCGTCCTGAGCAGTTCTTC
TRBJ2-3,17,TRBD2,TRBV6-1,NA,CASSARGTSGREDTQYF,TGTGCCAGCAGTGCTCGGGGGACTAGCGGGAGGGAAGATACGCAGTATTTT
TRBJ1-2,13,NA,TRBV19,NA,CASRNRAHYGYTF,TGTGCCAGTAGGAACAGGGCCCACTATGGCTACACCTTC
TRBJ1-3,15,NA,TRBV12-5,once,CASGPPRILGSTIYF,TGTGCTAGTGGCCCACCCCGGATCCTTGGCAGCACCATATATTTT
TRBJ2-2,12,NA,TRBV19,NA,CASRQFTGELFF,TGTGCCAGTCGACAGTTCACCGGGGAGCTGTTTTTT
TRBJ1-4,12,NA,TRBV2,NA,CASSDTDEKLFF,TGTGCCAGCAGTGATACAGATGAAAAACTGTTTTTT